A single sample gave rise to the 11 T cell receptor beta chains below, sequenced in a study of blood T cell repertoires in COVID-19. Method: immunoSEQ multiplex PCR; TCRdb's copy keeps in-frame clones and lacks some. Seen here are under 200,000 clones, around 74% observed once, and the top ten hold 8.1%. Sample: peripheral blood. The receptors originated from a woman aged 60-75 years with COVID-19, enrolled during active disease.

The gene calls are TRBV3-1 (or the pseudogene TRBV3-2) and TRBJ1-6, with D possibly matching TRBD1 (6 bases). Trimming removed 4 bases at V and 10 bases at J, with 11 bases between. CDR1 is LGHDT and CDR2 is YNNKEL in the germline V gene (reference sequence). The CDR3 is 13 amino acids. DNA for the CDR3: TGTGCCAGCAGCCCCAACAGGGTCTCACCCCTCCACTTT. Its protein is CASSPNRVSPLHF.

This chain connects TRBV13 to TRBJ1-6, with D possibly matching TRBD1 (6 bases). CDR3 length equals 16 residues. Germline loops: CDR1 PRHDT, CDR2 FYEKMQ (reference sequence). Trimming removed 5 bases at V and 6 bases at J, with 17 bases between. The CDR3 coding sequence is TGTGCCAGCAGCCCTCGGGGGGGCAGGGGTAATTCACCCCTCCACTTT. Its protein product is CASSPRGGRGNSPLHF.

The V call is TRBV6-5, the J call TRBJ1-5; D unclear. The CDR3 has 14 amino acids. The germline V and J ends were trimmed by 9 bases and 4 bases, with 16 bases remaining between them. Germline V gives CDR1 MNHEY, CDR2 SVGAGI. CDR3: CASEPGRRNQPQHF. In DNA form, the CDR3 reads TGTGCCAGTGAACCGGGAAGAAGGAATCAGCCCCAGCATTTT.

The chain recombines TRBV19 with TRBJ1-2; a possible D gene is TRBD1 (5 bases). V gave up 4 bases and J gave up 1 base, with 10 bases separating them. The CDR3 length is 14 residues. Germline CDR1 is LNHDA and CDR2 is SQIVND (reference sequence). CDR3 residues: CASSTRQFNYGYTF. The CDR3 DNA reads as TGTGCCAGTAGTACCCGACAGTTTAACTATGGCTACACCTTC. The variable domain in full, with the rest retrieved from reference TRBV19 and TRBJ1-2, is DGGITQSPKYLFRKEGQNVTLSCEQNLNHDAMYWYRQDPGQGLRLIYYSQIVNDFQKGDIAEGYSVSREKKESFPLTVTSAQKNPTAFYLCASSTRQFNYGYTFGSGTRLTVV.

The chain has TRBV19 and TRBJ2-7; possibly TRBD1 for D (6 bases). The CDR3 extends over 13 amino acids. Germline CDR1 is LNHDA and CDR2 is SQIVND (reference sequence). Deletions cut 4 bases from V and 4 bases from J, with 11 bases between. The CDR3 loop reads CASSTETGYEQYF. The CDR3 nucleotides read TGTGCCAGTAGTACCGAGACAGGTTACGAGCAGTACTTC.

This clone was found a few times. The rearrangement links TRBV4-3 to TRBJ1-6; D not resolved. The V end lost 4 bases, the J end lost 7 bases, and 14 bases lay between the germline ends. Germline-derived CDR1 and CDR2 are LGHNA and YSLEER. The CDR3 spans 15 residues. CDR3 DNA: TGCGCCAGCAGCCGTCTAGTGGATGAGAATTCACCCCTCCACTTT. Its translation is CASSRLVDENSPLHF.

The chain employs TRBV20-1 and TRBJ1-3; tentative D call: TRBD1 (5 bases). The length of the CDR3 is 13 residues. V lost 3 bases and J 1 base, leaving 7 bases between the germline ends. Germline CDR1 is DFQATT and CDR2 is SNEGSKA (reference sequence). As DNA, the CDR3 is TGCAGTGCTAGTCGGGGGTCTGGAAACACCATATATTTT. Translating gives CSASRGSGNTIYF.

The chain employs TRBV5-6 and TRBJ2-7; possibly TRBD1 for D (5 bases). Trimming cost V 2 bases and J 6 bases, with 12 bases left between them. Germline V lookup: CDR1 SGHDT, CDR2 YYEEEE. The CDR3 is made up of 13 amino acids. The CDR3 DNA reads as TGTGCCAGCAGCTTCGGCAGGGCAGGCGAGCAGTACGTC. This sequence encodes CASSFGRAGEQYV.

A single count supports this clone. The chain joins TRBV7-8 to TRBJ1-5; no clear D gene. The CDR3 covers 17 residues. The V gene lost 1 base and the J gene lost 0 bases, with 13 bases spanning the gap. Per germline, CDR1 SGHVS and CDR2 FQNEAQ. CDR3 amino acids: CASSLDPLVVSNQPQHF. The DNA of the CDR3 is TGTGCCAGCAGCTTAGACCCTCTCGTAGTTAGCAATCAGCCCCAGCATTTT.

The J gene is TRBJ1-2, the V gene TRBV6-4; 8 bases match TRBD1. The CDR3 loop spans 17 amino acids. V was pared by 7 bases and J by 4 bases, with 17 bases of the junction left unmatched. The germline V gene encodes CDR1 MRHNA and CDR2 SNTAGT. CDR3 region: CASNNALPQGGTYGYTF. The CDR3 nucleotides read TGTGCCAGCAACAACGCCTTACCACAGGGGGGAACCTATGGCTACACCTTC.

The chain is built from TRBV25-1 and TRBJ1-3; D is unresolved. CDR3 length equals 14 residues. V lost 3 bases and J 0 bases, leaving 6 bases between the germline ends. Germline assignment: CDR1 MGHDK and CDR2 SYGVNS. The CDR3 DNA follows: TGTGCCAGCAGTGAGTTAGACTCTGGAAACACCATATATTTT. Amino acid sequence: CASSELDSGNTIYF.